These T cell receptor beta chains were read from a single sample in a study of cytomegalovirus exposure and HLA in healthy donors. The method was immunoSEQ multiplex PCR; TCRdb's version includes in-frame clones alone and lacks a portion of them. The sample lists more than 120,000 clones; 80% to 85% were seen once. Sequencing was carried out using PBMCs. These receptors were obtained from a woman between 25 and 40 years old in good health and CMV-seronegative. CDR3s include the opening cysteine and the closing phenylalanine or tryptophan. D genes are given only for firm matches. The size entry is marked missing in some rows and otherwise reads once, few, many or a size class.

len | j_gene | v_gene | d_gene | abundance | CDR3nt | CDR3aa
16 | TRBJ1-4 | TRBV4-1 | TRBD1 | . | TGCGCCAGCAGCCAAGGGCCGGGACAGGGTTTAGAAAAACTGTTTTTT | CASSQGPGQGLEKLFF
21 | TRBJ2-4 | TRBV4-1 | TRBD2 | . | TGCGCCAGCAGCCAAGATGGAGGTAGCGGGGGGGTCATTATAGCCAAAAACATTCAGTACTTC | CASSQDGGSGGVIIAKNIQYF
15 | TRBJ1-6 | TRBV7-3 | TRBD1 | few | TGTGCCAGCAGCTTGGGCGGGACAGGTCTCTCACCCCTCCACTTT | CASSLGGTGLSPLHF
15 | TRBJ2-3 | TRBV6-5 | . | . | TGTGCCAGCAGTTACTCTAGGCGGAGCACAGATACGCAGTATTTT | CASSYSRRSTDTQYF
12 | TRBJ1-5 | TRBV10-3 | TRBD1 | few | TGTGCCATCAGGACAGGGAATCAGCCCCAGCATTTT | CAIRTGNQPQHF
16 | TRBJ1-6 | TRBV5-1 | . | . | TGCGCCAGCAGAACTACTCGGGATCGAGATAATTCACCCCTCCACTTT | CASRTTRDRDNSPLHF
13 | TRBJ2-7 | TRBV27 | TRBD1 | . | TGTGCCAGCAGTCGGGACAGCACCTACGAGCAGTACTTC | CASSRDSTYEQYF
16 | TRBJ2-2 | TRBV10-3 | TRBD2 | . | TGTGCCATCAGTGATTACGGGGGGGCCGTCACCGGGGAGCTGTTTTTT | CAISDYGGAVTGELFF
13 | TRBJ2-1 | TRBV7-9 | . | . | TGTGCCAGCAGCCGCGATTTTTACAATGAGCAGTTCTTC | CASSRDFYNEQFF
13 | TRBJ1-1 | TRBV7-2 | . | . | TGTGCCAGCAGCCCCGGGACAAACACTGAAGCTTTCTTT | CASSPGTNTEAFF
18 | TRBJ2-7 | TRBV18 | TRBD2 | . | TGTGCCAGCTCACGAGGAGGTAACCGCGTAACTAGCGGCTACGAGCAGTACTTC | CASSRGGNRVTSGYEQYF
14 | TRBJ2-3 | TRBV9 | TRBD2 | . | TGTGCCAGCAGCAGGACTAGCGGGGTAGATACGCAGTATTTT | CASSRTSGVDTQYF
13 | TRBJ1-1 | TRBV30 | . | . | TGTGCCTGGGAATCGGCAGCGGGGACTGAAGCTTTCTTT | CAWESAAGTEAFF
15 | TRBJ1-2 | TRBV7-3 | . | . | TGTGCCAGCAGCCCCGGCTTTTCAGGGGACAATGGCTACACCTTC | CASSPGFSGDNGYTF
15 | TRBJ1-1 | TRBV6-6 | . | . | TGTGCCAGCAGTTACTCGGGAGGGAAGAACACTGAAGCTTTCTTT | CASSYSGGKNTEAFF
15 | TRBJ1-5 | TRBV11-2 | . | . | TGTGCCAGCAGCTTAGGGGCAGGGGTTCATCAGCCCCAGCATTTT | CASSLGAGVHQPQHF
15 | TRBJ2-3 | TRBV6-5 | . | . | TGTGCCAGCAGTTACACCCCACGGGGGACAGATACGCAGTATTTT | CASSYTPRGTDTQYF